The clone carrying this T cell receptor beta chain was seen at least ten times. TCRdb passed the 5' RACE reads through MiXCR, listing each CDR3 protein once. This table holds about 500,000 distinct CDR3 sequences, 14% found once. V lost 1 base and J 0 bases, leaving 7 bases between the germline ends. Germline CDR1 SGHRS, CDR2 YFSETQ. This CDR3 has 14 residues. The data were taken from a study of identical twins. Another study also made use of these data, one on yellow fever vaccine responses in identical twins. Turning to that study: Twins reportedly had a vaccine T cell response that seemed partly convergent, partly personalized.

What was sequenced was CD4+ T cells sorted from blood. The chain combines TRBV5-1 with TRBJ1-1; D is unresolved. This clonotype was sampled from a woman aged 18-35 years in good health. DNA of the CDR3: TGCGCCAGCAGCTTGACAGAGCTGAACACTGAAGCTTTCTTT. This sequence encodes CASSLTELNTEAFF.